These 21 T cell receptor beta chains originate from one sample sequenced in a study of T cells in women clearing cervical HPV infection (dated by TCRdb to about 2018). Receptor amplification or capture employed the immunoSEQ multiplex PCR assay. TCRdb re-hosts the immuneACCESS table, in-frame sequences only. Its copies lack some clones; in the studies checked, an unresolved V gene accounts for under half of them, and the cause for the rest is not known. This sample's records show tens of thousands of clones. Around 6.5% of the sample is held by the ten biggest clonotypes. Sequenced material: blood buffy coat. The receptor set was obtained from a woman aged 18 to 69 with a cervical HPV16 infection that either progressed to CIN3+ or cleared (not recorded which).

Concerning this clone: The read terminates 3 residues ahead of where the CDR3 ends, so the germline J gene completes it. This chain connects TRBV7-3 to TRBJ1-2, with D tentatively TRBD1 (6 bases). There are 14 residues in the CDR3. Germline V gene sequence: CDR1 SGHTA, CDR2 FQGTGA. CDR3 DNA, as far as it was read: TGTGCCAGCAGCTTAAACAGTCAGGGGATGGGC. It encodes CASSLNSQGMG. The entire CDR3 is CASSLNSQGMGYTF.

For this clone: The CDR3 end falls 3 residues outside the read, so it is completed with the germline J gene. The chain uses TRBV6-2 or TRBV6-3 and TRBJ1-4; TRBD1 agrees at 8 bases. This CDR3 region has 14 residues. Trimming cost V 4 bases and J 5 bases; bases outside gene matches: 3. The germline V gene has CDR1 MNHEY and CDR2 SVGEGT. The sequenced part of the CDR3 DNA is TGTGCCAGCAGTTCAGGGGGCGAGAATGAAAAA. This sequence encodes CASSSGGENEK. The CDR3 in its entirety is CASSSGGENEKLFF.

Comment on this clone: The CDR3 end falls 3 residues outside the read, so it is completed with the germline J gene. This chain connects TRBV30 to TRBJ1-2; D is unclear. CDR3 size: 13 residues. Trimming removed 5 bases at V and 0 bases at J, with 10 bases between. Germline values: CDR1 GTSNPN, CDR2 SVGIG (reference sequence). The part of the CDR3 DNA that was read is TGTGCCTGGCAATCTAGAGCTAACTATGGC. Residues: CAWQSRANYG. The entire CDR3 protein is CAWQSRANYGYTF.

With respect to this clone: The CDR3 extends 3 residues past the end of the read, so its final part is completed from the germline J gene. This rearrangement joins TRBV2 to TRBJ2-7; 16 bases align to TRBD2. The germline gives CDR1 SNHLY, CDR2 FYNNEI. This CDR3 spans 16 amino acids. Losses at the gene ends were 4 bases for V and 3 bases for J; bases not matched to a gene: 3. Partial CDR3 DNA: TGTGCCAGCAGTGTGGGGACTAGCGGGAGGGTCTACGAG. It yields the protein CASSVGTSGRVYE. The complete CDR3 sequence is CASSVGTSGRVYEQYF.

Remarks on this clone: The read comes to an end 3 residues before the CDR3 does, leaving the germline J gene to fill in the end. The V gene is TRBV19, the J gene TRBJ1-4; D perhaps matches TRBD1 (5 bases). In germline, CDR1 is LNHDA, CDR2 SQIVND (reference sequence). V was trimmed by 5 bases and J by 3 bases, leaving 13 bases between them. The CDR3 length is 15 residues. CDR3 bases read: TGTGCCAGTAGTGCAGGGTTCAGGGCTAATGAAAAA. This sequence encodes CASSAGFRANEK. The entire CDR3 sequence reads CASSAGFRANEKLFF.

Comment on this clone: The missing CDR3 end, 3 residues past where the read stops, is filled in from the germline J gene. The V call is TRBV6-2 or TRBV6-3, the J call TRBJ2-1; 7 positions match TRBD2. V dropped 8 bases and J dropped 8; count of bases not matched to a gene: 9. The CDR3 is 13 residues long. Germline loops: CDR1 MNHEY, CDR2 SVGEGT. CDR3 bases read: TGTGCCAGCTCCCCGCGGGAGTACGATGAG. Amino acid sequence: CASSPREYDE. The complete CDR3 sequence is CASSPREYDEQFF.

Remarks on this clone: The read is 3 residues too short to cover the CDR3 end, so that end is filled in from the germline J gene. The chain is built from TRBV20-1 and TRBJ1-3; D not certain. The V end lost 6 bases, the J end lost 1 base, and 10 bases lay between the germline ends. There are 13 residues in the CDR3. CDR1 and CDR2 (germline): DFQATT, SNEGSKA (reference sequence). The CDR3 spells CSAQVRSGNTIYF. The DNA read from the CDR3 is TGCAGTGCCCAGGTCAGGTCTGGAAACACC.

Regarding this clone: The read is 3 residues too short to cover the CDR3 end, so that end is filled in from the germline J gene. The chain employs TRBV20-1 and TRBJ1-5; a possible D gene is TRBD1 (6 bases). V lost 2 bases and J lost 8, with 13 bases in between. Germline CDR1 DFQATT, CDR2 SNEGSKA (reference sequence). This CDR3 contains 13 residues. The CDR3 protein is CSARSSGEKPQHF. CDR3 DNA, as far as it was read: TGCAGTGCTAGATCTTCAGGGGAGAAGCCC.

As regards this clone: The read halts 3 residues ahead of the CDR3 end, with the missing end drawn from the germline J gene. This chain links TRBV7-6 with TRBJ2-7; a weak D match, TRBD1 (6 bases). V was cut by 1 base and J by 5 bases, with 15 bases left in between. This CDR3 comprises 15 residues. Germline V gives CDR1 SGHVS, CDR2 FNYEAQ. Incomplete CDR3 DNA: TGTGCCAGCAGCTTAGTACGGCAGGGGTACCACGAG. This codes for CASSLVRQGYHE. The whole CDR3 reads CASSLVRQGYHEQYF. Looking up the rest from reference TRBV7-6 and TRBJ2-7 gives the full variable domain: GAGVSQSPRYKVTKRGQDVALRCDPISGHVSLYWYRQALGQGPEFLTYFNYEAQQDKSGLPNDRFSAERPEGSISTLTIQRTEQRDSAMYRCASSLVRQGYHEQYFGPGTRLTVT.

As for this clone: The read gets to within 3 residues of the CDR3 end, and the germline J gene fills in the rest. The gene calls are TRBV5-4 and TRBJ1-2; 8 bases align to TRBD1. CDR3 length: 13 amino acids. Germline V gene lookup returns CDR1 SGHNT and CDR2 YYREEE (reference sequence). The sequenced CDR3 bases are TGTGCCAGCAGCCTGATCGCAGGGGGCGGC. Translation gives CASSLIAGGG. The entire CDR3 is CASSLIAGGGYTF.

The CDR3 reads CASSLDRRTDTYTF. Partial CDR3 DNA: TGTGCCAGCAGCTTGGACAGACGCACAGATACC. This chain uses TRBV7-6 with TRBJ1-2, with D possibly matching TRBD1 (6 bases). The read ends 3 residues shy of where the CDR3 ends; the end is completed using the germline J gene. Per the germline V gene, CDR1 is SGHVS and CDR2 is FNYEAQ. There are 14 residues in the CDR3.

With respect to this clone: Sequencing ends 3 residues short of the CDR3 end; the germline J gene provides the rest. The V gene is TRBV2, the J gene TRBJ1-1; 8 bases are shared with TRBD1. J lost 5 bases, V lost 5 bases, and 4 bases had no gene match. CDR3 length equals 13 residues. Germline V gene sequence: CDR1 SNHLY, CDR2 FYNNEI. The CDR3 loop reads CASSKQGATEAFF. The CDR3 DNA, read in part, is TGTGCCAGCAGTAAGCAGGGGGCAACTGAA.

Of note for this clone: The CDR3 end lies 3 residues beyond the end of the read and is filled in from the germline J gene. The chain employs TRBV29-1 and TRBJ1-1, with TRBD1 as a possible D gene (6 bases). The V and J ends lost 3 bases and 1 base respectively, with 6 bases between them. CDR3 length: 12 residues. The germline V gene encodes CDR1 SQVTM and CDR2 ANQGSEA. This chain's CDR3 is CSVETGNTEAFF. Incomplete CDR3 DNA: TGCAGCGTTGAGACAGGGAACACTGAA.

Note on this clone: The read ends 3 residues before the CDR3 terminus; that terminus is restored from the germline J gene. J is TRBJ1-2 and V is TRBV29-1, with 7 bases aligning to TRBD1. With 0 bases clipped from V and 6 bases from J, the junction kept 10 bases outside the gene matches. The germline CDR1 and CDR2 sequences are SQVTM and ANQGSEA. This CDR3 is 15 amino acids long. The covered CDR3 bases are TGCAGCGTTGAAGACGGCCAGGGGGGCGTCGATGGC. Amino acid sequence: CSVEDGQGGVDG. The whole CDR3 region reads CSVEDGQGGVDGYTF.

CDR3 region: CSVATANTGELFF. CDR3 DNA (partial): TGCAGCGTTGCAACAGCGAACACCGGGGAG. The chain combines TRBV29-1 with TRBJ2-2, with D uncertain. Sequencing ends 3 residues short of the CDR3 end; the germline J gene provides the rest. CDR3 length: 13 amino acids. Trimming left V 4 bases short and J 0 bases short, with 6 bases between. CDR1 is SQVTM and CDR2 is ANQGSEA in the germline V gene.

About this clone: The CDR3 goes on 3 residues after the read ends, and that part is filled in from the germline J gene. The chain uses TRBV29-1 and TRBJ2-5; weak D call: TRBD1 (5 bases). Germline values: CDR1 SQVTM, CDR2 ANQGSEA. Trimming cost V 7 bases and J 5 bases, with 23 bases left between them. The CDR3 sequence is 15 residues long. The CDR3 DNA, read in part, is TGCAGCGCCTCCTACGTGGGGCGCGTAATGGAGACC. Its translation: CSASYVGRVMET. The whole CDR3 is CSASYVGRVMETQYF.

Points on this clone: Read coverage stops 3 residues before the CDR3 terminus; the germline J gene supplies the remainder. This chain connects TRBV7-3 to TRBJ1-2; no definite D call. The CDR3 length is 15 residues. Germline assignment: CDR1 SGHTA and CDR2 FQGTGA. The CDR3 is CASSLGLAGTNTYTF. CDR3 bases read: TGTGCCAGCAGCTTAGGTCTAGCGGGCACAAATACC. The full variable domain, in which reference TRBV7-3 and TRBJ1-2 provide the parts outside the CDR3, is GAGVSQTPSNKVTEKGKYVELRCDPISGHTALYWYRQSLGQGPEFLIYFQGTGAADDSGLPNDRFFAVRPEGSVSTLKIQRTERGDSAVYLCASSLGLAGTNTYTFGSGTRLTVV.

Details on this clone: Read sequence stops 3 residues before the CDR3 end, and the germline J gene provides the missing end. The rearrangement uses TRBV10-2 and TRBJ2-1; 10 bases fit TRBD2. With 4 bases clipped from V and 7 bases from J, the junction kept 13 bases outside the gene matches. The CDR3 consists of 17 residues. From germline, CDR1 is WSHSY and CDR2 SAAADI. Partial CDR3 DNA: TGCGCCAGCAGTGTTCAAGGGAAGCGGGGGGGCTCGAATGAG. Protein: CASSVQGKRGGSNE. The full CDR3 sequence reads CASSVQGKRGGSNEQFF.

A word on this clone: With the read ending 3 residues before the CDR3 end, the germline J gene is used to fill in that end. The V gene is TRBV30, the J gene TRBJ1-2; D remains ambiguous. This CDR3 has 15 residues. Germline CDR1 and CDR2: GTSNPN and SVGIG (reference sequence). The CDR3 sequence: CAWSDKEGLRNTYTF. The sequenced CDR3 bases are TGTGCCTGGAGTGACAAGGAGGGCCTTAGGAATACC.

Comments on this clone: The read stops 3 residues short of the end of the CDR3; the missing end is completed from the germline J gene. This chain links TRBV20-1 with TRBJ2-7; TRBD2 agrees at 10 bases. Germline V gives CDR1 DFQATT, CDR2 SNEGSKA (reference sequence). The CDR3 is 15 amino acids. V shed 2 bases, J shed 3 bases, and the junction held 7 bases outside the gene matches. Here the CDR3 reads CSARLLAGEIYEQYF. CDR3 bases read: TGCAGTGCTAGACTGCTAGCGGGGGAGATCTACGAG.

Turning to this clone: Read sequence stops 3 residues before the CDR3 end, and the germline J gene provides the missing end. The V gene is TRBV28, the J gene TRBJ1-6; weak D call: TRBD1 (5 bases). Germline CDR1 reads MDHEN; CDR2 reads SYDVKM. V dropped 3 bases and J dropped 12 bases, with 15 bases sitting between them. The CDR3 totals 14 residues. CDR3 DNA, as far as it was read: TGTGCCAGCAGTTTTAGGGGAATCGGTAGACCC. Translated, it gives CASSFRGIGRP. The complete CDR3 sequence is CASSFRGIGRPLHF.